This T cell receptor (beta chain) came from a study of shared clonotypes between healthy human individuals. Sequenced by immunoSEQ multiplex PCR; TCRdb stores in-frame clones only, minus some. The repertoire holds around 640,000 clones, with roughly 96% as singletons. Broader study findings: Across a handful of donors, naive CD4 shared around 5.4%, naive CD8 under 4%, memory CD4 roughly 2.5%, memory CD8 about 0.4%.

Concerning this clone itself: Its matching antigen is unknown.

CD8 cells regarded as naive lacked CD45RO, were positively chosen for CCR7, and omitted terminally differentiated effector memory CD45RA+ cells. This sequence originates from a woman younger than 45 in good health. The specimen was naive CD8+ T cells sorted from blood.

CDR3 loop: CASSLAWTATNEKLFF. CDR3 in DNA: TGCGCCAGCAGCTTGGCCTGGACAGCAACTAATGAAAAACTGTTTTTT. The chain joins TRBV5-1 to TRBJ1-4; perhaps TRBD1 as D (6 bases). Between the trimmed V and J ends, which lost 0 bases and 0 bases, there was a span of 9 bases. From germline, CDR1 is SGHRS and CDR2 YFSETQ. This CDR3 region has 16 residues.